This TCR beta chain comes out of a study of ipilimumab plus nivolumab after autologous stem cell transplantation. Turning to the study itself: A median of about eight nivolumab and a few ipilimumab doses were given.

Starting 14 to 28 days after autologous transplant, ipilimumab 1 mg/kg was given. From germline, CDR1 is LGHNA and CDR2 YSLEER. Trimming left V 0 bases short and J 0 bases short, with 8 bases between. The CDR3 has 15 amino acids. Measured with immunoSEQ multiplex PCR; TCRdb has only the in-frame clones, and not every one. The sample carries 8,000 to 10,000 clones, around 70% recorded once. Here the sequenced sample was PBMCs, taken in a trial of ipilimumab plus nivolumab as post-transplant consolidation. The chain uses TRBV4-3 and TRBJ2-5, with D unclear. The source of this sequence is a female donor with multiple myeloma. DNA of the CDR3: TGCGCCAGCAGCCAAGAGAGGAATAACCAAGAGACCCAGTACTTC. Its translation is CASSQERNNQETQYF.